This T cell receptor (beta chain) originates from a study of T-cell reconstitution after alpha-beta-depleted transplantation in children. This clonotype was counted ten times or more. V was pared by 0 bases and J by 0 bases, with 10 bases of the junction left unmatched. The CDR3 is 17 amino acids. Germline values: CDR1 DFQATT, CDR2 SNEGSKA (reference sequence). Library preparation (for TCRbeta) was performed with unique molecular identifiers. MiXCR, run by TCRdb on the PCR reads, gives a single entry per CDR3 protein. The table records 640,000 or so distinct CDR3 sequences, roughly 15% of them present only once.

The TCR sequence derives from a human donor who donated a stem cell graft to a child with acute myeloid leukemia. The chain combines TRBV20-1 with TRBJ1-1; TRBD1 agrees at 7 bases. The starting material was PBMCs from the stem cell graft donor, obtained from the stem cell graft. CDR3 DNA sequence: TGCAGTGCTAGAGATCCGCCACAGGGGTCCATGAACACTGAAGCTTTCTTT. Its protein is CSARDPPQGSMNTEAFF.